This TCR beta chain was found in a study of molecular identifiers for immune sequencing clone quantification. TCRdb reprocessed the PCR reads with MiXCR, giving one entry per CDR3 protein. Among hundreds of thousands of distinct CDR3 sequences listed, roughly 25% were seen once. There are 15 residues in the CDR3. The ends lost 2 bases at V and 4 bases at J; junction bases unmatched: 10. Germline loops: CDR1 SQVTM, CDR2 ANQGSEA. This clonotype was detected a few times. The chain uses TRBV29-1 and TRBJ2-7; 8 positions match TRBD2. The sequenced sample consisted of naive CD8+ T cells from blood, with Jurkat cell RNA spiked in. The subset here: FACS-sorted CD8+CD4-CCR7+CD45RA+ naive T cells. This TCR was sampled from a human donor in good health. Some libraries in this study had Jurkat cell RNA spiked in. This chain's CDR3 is CSVELNSGLDYEQYF. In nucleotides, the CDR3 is TGCAGCGTTGAACTCAATTCGGGACTAGATTACGAGCAGTACTTC.